This record looks at one TCR beta chain sequence and its context. Original analysis: Cell counts per sample came from amplifying reference gene primers. TCRdb keeps only in-frame clones here, not all; method: immunoSEQ multiplex PCR. V and J calls and clone size are given by that table; D and trimming were obtained from the DNA. This table holds 50,000 to 75,000 clones, approximately 79% found once. This entry is derived from a study of blood T cell repertoires in COVID-19. About the research overall: COVID-19 samples, acute and convalescent, were from the United States, Italy and Spain. Sources were T cells, B-cell-depleted T cells, or PBMCs; the material itself was cDNA or gDNA.

The V gene's germline CDR1 is GTSNPN and CDR2 SVGIG (reference sequence). Trimming took 2 bases from V and 4 from J, leaving 21 bases between them. The CDR3 is made up of 16 amino acids. Sequencing used peripheral blood. The receptor was isolated from a man in his 60s with acute or convalescent COVID-19. The chain has TRBV30 and TRBJ2-7; D not certain. CDR3 DNA sequence: TGTGCCTGGAGTCCCACCCCACTCCCACTCAAATACGAGCAGTACTTC. Translating gives CAWSPTPLPLKYEQYF.